Listed below are T cell receptor beta chains from one sample, sequenced in a study of type 1 and type 2 diabetes patients. Using its own MiXCR run on the multiplex PCR reads, TCRdb lists one record per CDR3 protein. The data hold some 250,000 distinct CDR3 sequences, with roughly 50% observed a single time. Sequencing was performed on peripheral blood mononuclear cells (PBMCs). The receptors were sampled from a man between 18 and 35 years old with type 2 diabetes. Each CDR3 is given with its conserved first and last residue. The D gene is left open where the match is weak. Some rows have no size entry. The others give once, few or many, or a class for an expanded clone.

>TRBJ2-7|TRBV4-1|few|TRBD1
CASSHLGQGYEQYF
TGCGCCAGCAGCCATTTAGGACAGGGTTACGAGCAGTACTTC
>TRBJ2-2|TRBV27|few|.
CASSSYTNTGELFF
TGTGCCAGCAGTTCCTACACGAACACCGGGGAGCTGTTTTTT
>TRBJ2-5|TRBV12-3/TRBV12-4|.|TRBD2
CASSLSAGATQYF
TGTGCCAGCAGTTTATCAGCGGGGGCGACCCAGTACTTC
>TRBJ1-1|TRBV28|.|.
CASSSWGDTEAFF
TGTGCCAGCAGTTCGTGGGGGGACACTGAAGCTTTCTTT
>TRBJ2-2|TRBV4-1|few|.
CASSQEVPGHLGGELFF
TGCGCCAGCAGCCAAGAGGTCCCCGGCCACCTCGGCGGGGAGCTGTTTTTT
>TRBJ2-3|TRBV27|.|TRBD2
CASSLIPGLAGGRSTDTQYF
TGTGCCAGCAGTTTAATCCCCGGACTAGCGGGGGGGCGAAGCACAGATACGCAGTATTTT
>TRBJ2-6|TRBV30|many|.
CAWRPGANVLTF
TGTGCCTGGAGACCCGGGGCCAACGTCCTGACTTTC
>TRBJ1-2|TRBV20-1|few|.
CSAPDRLYGYTF
TGCAGTGCTCCCGACAGGCTTTATGGCTACACCTTC
>TRBJ2-7|TRBV27|.|TRBD1
CASSTTGDHEQYF
TGTGCCAGCAGTACCACAGGGGACCACGAGCAGTACTTC
>TRBJ1-6|TRBV7-6|.|TRBD1
CASSLGTQGPRVRSPLHF
TGTGCCAGCAGCTTAGGCACACAGGGGCCTAGGGTACGGTCACCCCTCCACTTT
>TRBJ1-3|TRBV18|.|.
CASSPRVSTGNTIYF
TGTGCCAGCTCACCTCGGGTGTCTACTGGAAACACCATATATTTT
>TRBJ2-3|TRBV30|.|TRBD2
CAWSSGSGRALGTDTQYF
TGTGCCTGGAGTTCGGGTAGCGGGAGGGCCTTGGGCACAGATACGCAGTATTTT
>TRBJ2-3|TRBV20-1|.|.
CSARQSTGDTQYF
TGCAGTGCTAGGCAGTCGACGGGAGATACGCAGTATTTT
>TRBJ2-7|TRBV12-3/TRBV12-4|.|TRBD1
CARSLDRARSDEQYF
TGTGCCCGCAGTTTAGACAGGGCGAGATCGGATGAGCAGTACTTC
>TRBJ2-1|TRBV7-2|.|.
CASSLSEPTYNEQFF
TGTGCCAGCAGCTTGAGCGAGCCCACCTACAATGAGCAGTTCTTC